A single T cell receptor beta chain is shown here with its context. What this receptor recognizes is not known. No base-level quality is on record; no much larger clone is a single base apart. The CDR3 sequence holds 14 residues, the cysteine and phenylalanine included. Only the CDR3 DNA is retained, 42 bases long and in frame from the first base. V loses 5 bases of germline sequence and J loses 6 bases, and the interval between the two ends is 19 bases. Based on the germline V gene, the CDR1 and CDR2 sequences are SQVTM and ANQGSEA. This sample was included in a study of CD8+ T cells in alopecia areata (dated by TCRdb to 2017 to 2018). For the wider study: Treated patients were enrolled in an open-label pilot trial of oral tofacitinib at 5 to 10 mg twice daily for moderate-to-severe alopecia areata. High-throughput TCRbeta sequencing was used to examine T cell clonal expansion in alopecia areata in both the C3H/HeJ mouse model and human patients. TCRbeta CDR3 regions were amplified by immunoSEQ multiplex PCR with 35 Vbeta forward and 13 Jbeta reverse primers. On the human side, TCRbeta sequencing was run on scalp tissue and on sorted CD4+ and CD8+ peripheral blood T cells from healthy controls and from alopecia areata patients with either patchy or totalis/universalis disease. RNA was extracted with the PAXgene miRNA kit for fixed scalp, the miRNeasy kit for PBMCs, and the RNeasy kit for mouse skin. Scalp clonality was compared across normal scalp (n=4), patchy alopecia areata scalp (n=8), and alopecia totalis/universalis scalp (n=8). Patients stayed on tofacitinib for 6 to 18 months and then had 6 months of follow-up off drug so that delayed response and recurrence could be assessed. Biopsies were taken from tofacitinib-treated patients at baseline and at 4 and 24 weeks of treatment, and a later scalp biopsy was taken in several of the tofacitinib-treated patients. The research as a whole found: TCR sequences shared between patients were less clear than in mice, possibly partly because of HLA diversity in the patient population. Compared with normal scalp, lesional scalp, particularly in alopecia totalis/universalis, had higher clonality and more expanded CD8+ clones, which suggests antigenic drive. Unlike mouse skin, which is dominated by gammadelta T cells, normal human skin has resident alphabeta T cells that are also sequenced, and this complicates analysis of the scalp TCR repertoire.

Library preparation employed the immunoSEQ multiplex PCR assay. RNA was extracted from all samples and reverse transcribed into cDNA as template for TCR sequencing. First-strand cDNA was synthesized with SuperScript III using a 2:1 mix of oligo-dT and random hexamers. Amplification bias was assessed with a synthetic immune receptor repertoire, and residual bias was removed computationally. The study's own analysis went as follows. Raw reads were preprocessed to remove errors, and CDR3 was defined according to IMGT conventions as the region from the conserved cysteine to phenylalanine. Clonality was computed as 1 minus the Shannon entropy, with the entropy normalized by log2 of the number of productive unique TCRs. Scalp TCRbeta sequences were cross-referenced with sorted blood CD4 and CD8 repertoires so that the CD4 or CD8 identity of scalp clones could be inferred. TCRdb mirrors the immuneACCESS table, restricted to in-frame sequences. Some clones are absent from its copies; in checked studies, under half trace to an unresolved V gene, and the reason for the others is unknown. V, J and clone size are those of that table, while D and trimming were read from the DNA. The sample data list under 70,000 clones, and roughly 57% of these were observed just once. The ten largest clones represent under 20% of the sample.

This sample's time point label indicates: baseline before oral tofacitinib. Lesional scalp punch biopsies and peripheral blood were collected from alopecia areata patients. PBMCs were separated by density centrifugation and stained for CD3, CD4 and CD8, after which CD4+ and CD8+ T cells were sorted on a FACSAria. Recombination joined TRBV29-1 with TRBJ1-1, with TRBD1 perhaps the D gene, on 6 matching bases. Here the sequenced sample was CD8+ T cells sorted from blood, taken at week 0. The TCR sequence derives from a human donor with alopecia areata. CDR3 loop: CSVRGGQIDAEAFF. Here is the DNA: TGCAGCGTTCGGGGGGGCCAGATCGATGCTGAAGCTTTCTTT.